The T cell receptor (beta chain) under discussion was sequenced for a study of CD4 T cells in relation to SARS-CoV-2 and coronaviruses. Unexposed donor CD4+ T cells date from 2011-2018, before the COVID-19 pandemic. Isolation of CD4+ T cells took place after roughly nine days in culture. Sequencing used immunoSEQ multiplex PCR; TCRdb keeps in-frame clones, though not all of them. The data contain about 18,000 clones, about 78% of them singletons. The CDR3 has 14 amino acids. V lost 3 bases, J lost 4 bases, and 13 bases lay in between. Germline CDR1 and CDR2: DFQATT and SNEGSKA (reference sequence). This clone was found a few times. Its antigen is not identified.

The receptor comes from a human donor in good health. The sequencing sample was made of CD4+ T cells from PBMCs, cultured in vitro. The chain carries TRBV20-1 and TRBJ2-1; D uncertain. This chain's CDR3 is CSASRSYEYNEQFF. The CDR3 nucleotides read TGCAGTGCTAGTCGTAGCTATGAATACAATGAGCAGTTCTTC.